The rows below give T cell receptor beta chains drawn from one sample of a study of T cells after yellow fever vaccination. TCRdb passed the 5' RACE reads through MiXCR, listing each CDR3 protein once. Of approximately 510,000 distinct CDR3 sequences in the sample, around a fifth are singletons; the top ten hold roughly 16%. The source material was PBMCs, sampled about 21 days after the first yellow fever vaccination. Receptors were obtained from a man aged 18 to 30 who received the YFV17D yellow fever vaccine. Each CDR3 is given with its conserved first and last residue. A D gene is named only where the DNA matches it firmly. The listing skips clone size in some rows; elsewhere it reads once, few, many or a size class.

>few|TRBV5-1|-|TRBJ2-3
TGCGCCAGCAGCTTGGGGGCCATAAGCACAGATACGCAGTATTTT
CASSLGAISTDTQYF
>few|TRBV4-1|TRBD1|TRBJ1-6
TGCGCCAGCAGCCTCCCCACAGGGGTCGGTAATTCACCCCTCCACTTT
CASSLPTGVGNSPLHF
>-|TRBV5-1|TRBD1|TRBJ1-6
TGCGCCAGCAGCTACTCTATGACAGGGAATTCACCCCTCCACTTT
CASSYSMTGNSPLHF
>few|TRBV4-2|-|TRBJ1-2
TGTGCCAGCAGCCAAGATCCTGGGGAACCTAACTATGGCTACACCTTC
CASSQDPGEPNYGYTF
>few|TRBV7-3|-|TRBJ2-4
TGTGCCAGCAGCTCCAAACATTTAAACATTCAGTACTTC
CASSSKHLNIQYF
>once|TRBV20-1|-|TRBJ1-2
TGCAGTGCTTCTTACGGGGGGGGGTATGGCTACACCTTC
CSASYGGGYGYTF
>few|TRBV6-5|-|TRBJ1-6
TGTGCCAGCAGTTACGCCTTTTCTCAGGGGCAAAATTCACCCCTCCACTTT
CASSYAFSQGQNSPLHF
>few|TRBV20-1|TRBD1|TRBJ1-2
TGCAGTGCCCCGCCAGGGGGCTATGACTATGGCTACACCTTC
CSAPPGGYDYGYTF
>few|TRBV18|-|TRBJ1-3
TGTGCCAGCTCACCAGGGGGTAGCTGGGGAAACACCATATATTTT
CASSPGGSWGNTIYF
>-|TRBV6-2/TRBV6-3|TRBD1|TRBJ2-3
TGTGCCAGCAGTTACTCCCCTTTCCAGGGGGACGTTTCAGATACGCAGTATTTT
CASSYSPFQGDVSDTQYF
>-|TRBV4-1|-|TRBJ2-3
TGCGCCAGCAGCCAAGCCCGGGCCAGAGCAGATACGCAGTATTTT
CASSQARARADTQYF
>-|TRBV29-1|-|TRBJ2-7
TGCAGCGTTGAAAGTGGGGGTATCTACGAGCAGTACTTC
CSVESGGIYEQYF
>many|TRBV4-2|-|TRBJ1-3
TGTGCCAGCAGCCAAGATTCCGGCCCTGGAAACACCATATATTTT
CASSQDSGPGNTIYF
>few|TRBV10-3|TRBD1|TRBJ1-3
TGTGCCATCGGGAGCCAGGGGGAAAACACCATATATTTT
CAIGSQGENTIYF
>-|TRBV4-1|-|TRBJ1-2
TGCGCCAGCAGCCAAGATTACCGCGTTTCGGGCTACACCTTC
CASSQDYRVSGYTF
>-|TRBV20-1|TRBD1|TRBJ2-7
TGCAGTGCTGGACAGGGAAGCTCCTACGAGCAGTACTTC
CSAGQGSSYEQYF
>-|TRBV7-9|-|TRBJ1-5
TGTGCCAGCAGCTTAGGCCGGGGGGCGAGTCAGCCCCAGCATTTT
CASSLGRGASQPQHF
>-|TRBV29-1|-|TRBJ2-2
TGCAGCGTTGGGGTAACGGGGTCCGGGGAGCTGTTTTTT
CSVGVTGSGELFF
>few|TRBV12-3/TRBV12-4|TRBD2|TRBJ2-1
TGTGCCAGCAGTTTGCTGCGGGGGGGCCGGGGCTCCTACAATGAGCAGTTCTTC
CASSLLRGGRGSYNEQFF
>once|TRBV7-7|TRBD1|TRBJ2-7
TGTGCCAGCAGCCCGGGACAGGGACACGACTACGAGCAGTACTTC
CASSPGQGHDYEQYF
>few|TRBV4-2|TRBD1|TRBJ1-1
TGTGCCAGCAGCCAATCCGAAGGGGACAGCTCGAACACTGAAGCTTTCTTT
CASSQSEGDSSNTEAFF
>few|TRBV12-3/TRBV12-4|TRBD1|TRBJ2-1
TGTGCCAGCAACGGACAGGGCACCTACAATGAGCAGTTCTTC
CASNGQGTYNEQFF
>-|TRBV2|TRBD2|TRBJ2-1
TGTGCCAGCAGTGAAGCTGGCCTAGCGGGGACACCGAGAAATGAGCAGTTCTTC
CASSEAGLAGTPRNEQFF
>-|TRBV6-6|-|TRBJ1-2
TGTGCCAGCAGCCCCACAGGAGGTGAAGGCTACACCTTC
CASSPTGGEGYTF
>-|TRBV20-1|-|TRBJ2-5
TGCAGTGCTAGAGACAGGGGATTACAAGAGACCCAGTACTTC
CSARDRGLQETQYF
>-|TRBV4-3|-|TRBJ1-1
TGCGCCAGCAGCCAAGTCGACAGAGGGAACACTGAAGCTTTCTTT
CASSQVDRGNTEAFF
>-|TRBV30|-|TRBJ2-2
TGTGCCTGGAGTAGGGGGGGATCGAACACCGGGGAGCTGTTTTTT
CAWSRGGSNTGELFF
>many|TRBV6-2/TRBV6-3|-|TRBJ2-1
TGTGCCAGCAGCCCACTTTTTACCCTGGATGAGCAGTTCTTC
CASSPLFTLDEQFF
>-|TRBV20-1|-|TRBJ1-5
TGCAGTGCCCTTGGGCGCAATCAGCCCCAGCATTTT
CSALGRNQPQHF
>-|TRBV12-3/TRBV12-4|TRBD2|TRBJ2-1
TGTGCCAGCTACGGGGGGGCTCAAAATGAGCAGTTCTTC
CASYGGAQNEQFF